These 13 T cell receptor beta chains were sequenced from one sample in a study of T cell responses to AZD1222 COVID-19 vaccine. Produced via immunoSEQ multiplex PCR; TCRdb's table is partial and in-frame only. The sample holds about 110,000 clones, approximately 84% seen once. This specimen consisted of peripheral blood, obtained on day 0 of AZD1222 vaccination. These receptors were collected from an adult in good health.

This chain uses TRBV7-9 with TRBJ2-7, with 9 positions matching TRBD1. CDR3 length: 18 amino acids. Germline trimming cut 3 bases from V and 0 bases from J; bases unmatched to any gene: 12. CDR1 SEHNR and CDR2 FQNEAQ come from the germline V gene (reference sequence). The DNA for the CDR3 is TGTGCCAGCAGCTTCCCGAACTCCCCGGGACAGGGCTCCTACGAGCAGTACTTC. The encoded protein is CASSFPNSPGQGSYEQYF.

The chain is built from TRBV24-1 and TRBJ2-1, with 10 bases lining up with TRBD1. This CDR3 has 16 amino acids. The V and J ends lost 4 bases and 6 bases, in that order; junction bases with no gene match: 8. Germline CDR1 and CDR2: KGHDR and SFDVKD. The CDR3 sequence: CATSDSGTGAFNEQFF. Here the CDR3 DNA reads TGTGCCACCAGTGACTCCGGGACAGGGGCGTTCAATGAGCAGTTCTTC.

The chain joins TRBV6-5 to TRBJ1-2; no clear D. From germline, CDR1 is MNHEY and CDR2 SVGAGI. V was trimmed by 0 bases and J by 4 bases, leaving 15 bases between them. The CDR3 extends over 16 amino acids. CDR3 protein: CASSYSAAAVSYGYTF. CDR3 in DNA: TGTGCCAGCAGTTACTCTGCCGCGGCAGTATCCTATGGCTACACCTTC.

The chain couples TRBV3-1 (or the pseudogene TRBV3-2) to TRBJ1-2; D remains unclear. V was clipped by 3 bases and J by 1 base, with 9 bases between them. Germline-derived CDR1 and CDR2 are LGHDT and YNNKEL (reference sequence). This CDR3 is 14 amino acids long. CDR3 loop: CASSHPGFNYGYTF. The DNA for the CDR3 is TGTGCCAGCAGCCACCCCGGGTTTAACTATGGCTACACCTTC.

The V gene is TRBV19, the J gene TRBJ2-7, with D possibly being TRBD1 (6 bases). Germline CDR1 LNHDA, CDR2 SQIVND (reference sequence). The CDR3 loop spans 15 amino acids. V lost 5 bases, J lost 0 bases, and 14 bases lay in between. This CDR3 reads CASSYRVPSSYEQYF. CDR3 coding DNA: TGTGCCAGTAGTTACAGGGTCCCGAGCTCCTACGAGCAGTACTTC.

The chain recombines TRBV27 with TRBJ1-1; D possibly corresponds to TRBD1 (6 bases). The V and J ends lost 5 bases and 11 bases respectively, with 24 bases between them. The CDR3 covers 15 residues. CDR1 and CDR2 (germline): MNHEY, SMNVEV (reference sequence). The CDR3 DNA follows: TGTGCCAGCAGTAGGGGCGGGGGGCGAGTAGTCGCGGCTTTCTTT. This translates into CASSRGGGRVVAAFF.

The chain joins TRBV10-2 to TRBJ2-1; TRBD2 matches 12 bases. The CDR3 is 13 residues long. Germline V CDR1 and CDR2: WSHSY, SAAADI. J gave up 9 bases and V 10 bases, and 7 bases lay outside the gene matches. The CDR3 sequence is CATRLAGEPEQFF. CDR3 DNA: TGCGCCACCCGACTAGCGGGAGAACCTGAGCAGTTCTTC.

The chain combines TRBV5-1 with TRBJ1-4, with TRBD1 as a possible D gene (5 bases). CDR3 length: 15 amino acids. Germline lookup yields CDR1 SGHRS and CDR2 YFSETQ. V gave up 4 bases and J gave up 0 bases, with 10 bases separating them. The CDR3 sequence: CASSPLGATNEKLFF. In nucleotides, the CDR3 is TGCGCCAGCAGCCCCTTGGGGGCAACTAATGAAAAACTGTTTTTT.

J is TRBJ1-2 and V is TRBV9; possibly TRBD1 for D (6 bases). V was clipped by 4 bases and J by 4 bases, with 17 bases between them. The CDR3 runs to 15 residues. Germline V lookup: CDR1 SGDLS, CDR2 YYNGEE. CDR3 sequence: CASSPNPGTSYGYTF. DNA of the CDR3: TGTGCCAGCAGCCCTAACCCCGGGACAAGCTATGGCTACACCTTC.

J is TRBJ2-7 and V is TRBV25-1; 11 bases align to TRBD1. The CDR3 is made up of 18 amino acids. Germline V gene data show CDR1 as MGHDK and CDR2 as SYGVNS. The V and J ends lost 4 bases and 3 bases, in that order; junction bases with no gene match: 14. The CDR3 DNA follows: TGTGCCAGCAGTGGAAACCCCGGGACAGGGGGATTAGTCTACGAGCAGTACTTC. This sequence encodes CASSGNPGTGGLVYEQYF.

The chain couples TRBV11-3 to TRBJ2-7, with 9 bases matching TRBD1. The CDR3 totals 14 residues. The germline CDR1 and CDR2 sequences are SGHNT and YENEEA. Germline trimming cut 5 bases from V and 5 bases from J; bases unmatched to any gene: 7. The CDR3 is CASSRSTGGDEQYF. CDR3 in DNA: TGTGCCAGCAGCAGGTCGACAGGGGGGGACGAGCAGTACTTC.

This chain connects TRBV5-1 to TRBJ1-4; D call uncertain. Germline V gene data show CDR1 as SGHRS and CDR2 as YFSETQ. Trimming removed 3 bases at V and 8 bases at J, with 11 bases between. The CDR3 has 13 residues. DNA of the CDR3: TGCGCCAGCAGCTCATTGACCGGAGAAAAACTGTTTTTT. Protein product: CASSSLTGEKLFF.

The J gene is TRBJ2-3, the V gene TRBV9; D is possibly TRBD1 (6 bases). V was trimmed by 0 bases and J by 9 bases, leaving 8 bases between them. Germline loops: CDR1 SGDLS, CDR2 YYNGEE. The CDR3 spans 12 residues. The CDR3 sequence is CASSVGTATQYF. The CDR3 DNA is TGTGCCAGCAGCGTAGGGACAGCAACGCAGTATTTT.